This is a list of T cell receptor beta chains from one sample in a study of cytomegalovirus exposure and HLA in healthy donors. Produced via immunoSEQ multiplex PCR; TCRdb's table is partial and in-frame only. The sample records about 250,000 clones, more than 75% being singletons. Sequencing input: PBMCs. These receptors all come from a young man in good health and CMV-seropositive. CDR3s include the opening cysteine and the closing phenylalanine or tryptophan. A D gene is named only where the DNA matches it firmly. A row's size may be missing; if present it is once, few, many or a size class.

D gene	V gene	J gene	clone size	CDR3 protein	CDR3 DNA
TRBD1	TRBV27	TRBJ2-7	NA	CASSLSGTGVHEQYF	TGTGCCAGCAGTTTAAGTGGGACAGGGGTTCACGAGCAGTACTTC
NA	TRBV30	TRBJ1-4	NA	CAWSVKGTSNEKLFF	TGTGCCTGGAGTGTTAAGGGAACGTCAAATGAAAAACTGTTTTTT
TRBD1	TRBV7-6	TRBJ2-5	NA	CASSLGTGDQETQYF	TGTGCCAGCAGCCTTGGGACAGGGGACCAAGAGACCCAGTACTTC
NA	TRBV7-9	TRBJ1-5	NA	CASSLGADNQPQHF	TGTGCCAGCAGCTTAGGGGCAGACAATCAGCCCCAGCATTTT
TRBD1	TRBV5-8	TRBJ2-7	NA	CASSEDRGWYEQYF	TGTGCCAGCAGCGAGGACAGGGGATGGTACGAGCAGTACTTC
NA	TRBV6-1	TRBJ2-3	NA	CASSEAGISTDTQYF	TGTGCCAGCAGTGAAGCGGGTATTAGCACAGATACGCAGTATTTT
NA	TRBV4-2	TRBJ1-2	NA	CASSQEIGRGYTF	TGTGCCAGCAGCCAAGAAATCGGTAGGGGCTACACCTTC
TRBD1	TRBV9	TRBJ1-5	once	CASSVSGQSNQPQHF	TGTGCCAGCAGCGTTTCGGGACAGAGCAATCAGCCCCAGCATTTT
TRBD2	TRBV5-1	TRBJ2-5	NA	CASSLLPGGETQYF	TGCGCCAGCAGCTTGCTCCCGGGGGGGGAGACCCAGTACTTC
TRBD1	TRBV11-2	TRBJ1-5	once	CASSLDRYSNQPQHF	TGTGCCAGCAGCTTGGACAGGTATAGCAATCAGCCCCAGCATTTT
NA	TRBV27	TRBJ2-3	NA	CASSFLGGTDTQYF	TGTGCCAGCAGTTTTCTAGGGGGCACAGATACGCAGTATTTT
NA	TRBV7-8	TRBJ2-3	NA	CASSSFPDTQYF	TGTGCCAGCAGCTCTTTTCCCGATACGCAGTATTTT
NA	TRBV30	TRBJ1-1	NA	CAWSVAAGRIPAEAFF	TGTGCCTGGAGTGTAGCGGCAGGGAGGATTCCGGCTGAAGCTTTCTTT
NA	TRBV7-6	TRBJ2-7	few	CASSPSGVLNEQYF	TGTGCCAGCAGCCCCTCCGGAGTATTGAACGAGCAGTACTTC
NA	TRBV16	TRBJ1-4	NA	CASSQGNFNNEKLFF	TGTGCCAGCAGCCAAGGCAACTTTAATAATGAAAAACTGTTTTTT
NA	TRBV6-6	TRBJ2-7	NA	CASSYPLAYEQYF	TGTGCCAGCAGTTACCCACTAGCATACGAGCAGTACTTC
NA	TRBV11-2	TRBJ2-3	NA	CASSSHPTSTDTQYF	TGTGCCAGCAGCTCCCACCCGACGAGCACAGATACGCAGTATTTT
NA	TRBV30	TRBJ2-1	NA	CAWSVVAHNEQFF	TGTGCCTGGAGTGTAGTGGCCCACAATGAGCAGTTCTTC
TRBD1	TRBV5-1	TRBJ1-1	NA	CASSLDAGGTEAFF	TGCGCCAGCAGCTTGGATGCAGGGGGCACTGAAGCTTTCTTT
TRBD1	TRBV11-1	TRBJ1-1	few	CASSQRQGNTEAFF	TGTGCCAGCAGCCAGCGACAGGGAAACACTGAAGCTTTCTTT
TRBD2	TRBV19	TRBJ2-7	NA	CASSMGGSNEQYF	TGTGCCAGTAGTATGGGCGGGAGCAACGAGCAGTACTTC
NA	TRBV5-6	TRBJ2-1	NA	CASSWESEQFF	TGTGCCAGCAGCTGGGAAAGTGAGCAGTTCTTC
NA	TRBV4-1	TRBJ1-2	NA	CASSQDRTRTHYGYTF	TGCGCCAGCAGCCAAGATAGAACTCGGACCCACTATGGCTACACCTTC
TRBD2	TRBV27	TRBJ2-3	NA	CASSPGTSGRWGDTQYF	TGTGCCAGCAGTCCGGGGACTAGCGGGAGATGGGGAGATACGCAGTATTTT
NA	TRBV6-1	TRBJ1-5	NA	CASSEAPQHF	TGTGCCAGCAGTGAAGCGCCCCAGCATTTT
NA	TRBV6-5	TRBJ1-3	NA	CASSHLLDTIYF	TGTGCCAGCAGCCATCTTTTGGACACCATATATTTT
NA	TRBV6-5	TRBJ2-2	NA	CASRRLWGRTGELFF	TGTGCCAGCAGAAGACTGTGGGGTCGAACCGGGGAGCTGTTTTTT
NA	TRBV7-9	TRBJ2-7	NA	CASSPAESSYEQYF	TGTGCCAGCAGTCCGGCCGAGAGCTCCTACGAGCAGTACTTC
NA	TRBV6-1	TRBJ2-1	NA	CASSENFPTYNEQFF	TGTGCCAGCAGTGAGAACTTCCCAACCTATAATGAGCAGTTCTTC